This paragraph reports one T cell receptor (beta chain). What it binds is unknown. The sample is drawn from a study of OX40 agonist ivuxolimab in advanced cancers. Study background: Previous treatment with anti-PD-1, anti-PD-L1 or anti-CTLA-4 therapy was allowed; 40% had received some.

This CDR3 is built from 14 residues. Per the germline V gene, CDR1 is LNHNV and CDR2 is YYDKDF (reference sequence). The germline V and J ends were trimmed by 5 bases and 7 bases, with 17 bases remaining between them. The method was immunoSEQ multiplex PCR; TCRdb's version includes in-frame clones alone and lacks a portion of them. The repertoire holds 86,000 or so clones, with almost 95% as singletons. Study-level results: Expanded clones tended on average to be more numerous among CD8+ T cells than CD4+.

V is TRBV15 and J is TRBJ1-2; the D gene is possibly TRBD1 (5 bases). This TCR came from an adult with an advanced solid tumor such as melanoma, head and neck, liver or kidney cancer. The material sequenced was CD4+ or CD8+ T cells sorted from blood, taken in a trial of the OX40 agonist ivuxolimab. The CDR3 nucleotides read TGTGCCACCAGCCCTGGGACGGAGTCGGGTGGCTACACCTTC. Protein: CATSPGTESGGYTF.